The subject of this entry is one T cell receptor beta chain. This sample is drawn from a study of shared clonotypes between healthy human individuals. Some clones are missing from TCRdb's copy, which holds only in-frame ones; the method was immunoSEQ multiplex PCR. The sample lists about 110,000 clones, 55% to 70% seen once, with approximately 25% in the top ten. All the donors were Caucasian adults who lived in Nashville, Tennessee. Between the trimmed V and J ends, which lost 7 bases and 2 bases, there was a span of 15 bases. The CDR3 has 15 residues. The V gene's germline CDR1 is MDHEN and CDR2 SYDVKM.

J is TRBJ1-5 and V is TRBV28; no firm D call. The sequencing input was memory CD8+ T cells sorted from blood. Subset indicated: CD45RO+ cells pooled with CCR7-negative TemRA cells. This clonotype was sampled from a young woman in good health. CDR3 loop: CASISLSGGNQPQHF. The CDR3 DNA is TGTGCCAGCATATCGTTGTCAGGTGGCAATCAGCCCCAGCATTTT. The full variable domain, its missing parts supplied by reference TRBV28 and TRBJ1-5, is DVKVTQSSRYLVKRTGEKVFLECVQDMDHENMFWYRQDPGLGLRLIYFSYDVKMKEKGDIPEGYSVSREKKERFSLILESASTNQTSMYLCASISLSGGNQPQHFGDGTRLSIL.